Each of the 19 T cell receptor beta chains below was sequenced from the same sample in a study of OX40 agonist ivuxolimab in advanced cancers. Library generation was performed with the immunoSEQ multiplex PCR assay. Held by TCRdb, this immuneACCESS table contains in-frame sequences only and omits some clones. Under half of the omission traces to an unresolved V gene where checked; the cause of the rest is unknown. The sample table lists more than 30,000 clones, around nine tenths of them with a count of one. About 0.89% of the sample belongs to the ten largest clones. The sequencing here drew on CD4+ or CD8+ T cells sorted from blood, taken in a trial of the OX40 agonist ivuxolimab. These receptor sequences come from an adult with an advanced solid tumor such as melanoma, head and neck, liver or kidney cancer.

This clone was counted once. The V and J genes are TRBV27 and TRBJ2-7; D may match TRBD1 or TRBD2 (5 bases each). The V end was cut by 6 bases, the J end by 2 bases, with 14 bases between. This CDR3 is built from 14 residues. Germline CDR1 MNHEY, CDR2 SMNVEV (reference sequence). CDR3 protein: CASRTGTNPYEQYF. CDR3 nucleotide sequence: TGTGCCAGCAGGACCGGGACCAACCCCTACGAGCAGTACTTC.

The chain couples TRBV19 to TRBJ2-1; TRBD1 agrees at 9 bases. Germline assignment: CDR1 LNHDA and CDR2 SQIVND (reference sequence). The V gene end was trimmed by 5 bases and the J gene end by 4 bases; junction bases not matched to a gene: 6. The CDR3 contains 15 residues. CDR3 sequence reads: CASSATGGGYNEQFF. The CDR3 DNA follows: TGTGCCAGTAGTGCTACAGGGGGCGGGTACAATGAGCAGTTCTTC. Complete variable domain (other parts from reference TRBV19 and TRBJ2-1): DGGITQSPKYLFRKEGQNVTLSCEQNLNHDAMYWYRQDPGQGLRLIYYSQIVNDFQKGDIAEGYSVSREKKESFPLTVTSAQKNPTAFYLCASSATGGGYNEQFFGPGTRLTVL.

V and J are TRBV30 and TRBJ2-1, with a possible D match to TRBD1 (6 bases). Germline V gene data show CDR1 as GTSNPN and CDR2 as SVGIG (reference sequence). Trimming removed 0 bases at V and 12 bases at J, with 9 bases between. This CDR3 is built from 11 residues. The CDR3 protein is CAWSVGALQFF. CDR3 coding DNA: TGTGCCTGGAGTGTGGGGGCACTGCAGTTCTTC.

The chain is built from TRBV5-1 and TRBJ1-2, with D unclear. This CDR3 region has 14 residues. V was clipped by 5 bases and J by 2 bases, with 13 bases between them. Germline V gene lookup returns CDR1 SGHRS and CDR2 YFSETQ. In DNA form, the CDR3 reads TGCGCCAGCAGTCCGACACCCCAGAACTATGGCTACACCTTC. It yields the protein CASSPTPQNYGYTF.

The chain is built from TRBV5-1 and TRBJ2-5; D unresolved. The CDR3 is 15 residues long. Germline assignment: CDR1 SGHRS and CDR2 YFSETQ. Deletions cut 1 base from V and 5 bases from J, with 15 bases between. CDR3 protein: CASSLSGSLVETQYF. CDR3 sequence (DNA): TGCGCCAGCAGCTTGTCGGGTAGCTTGGTCGAGACCCAGTACTTC.

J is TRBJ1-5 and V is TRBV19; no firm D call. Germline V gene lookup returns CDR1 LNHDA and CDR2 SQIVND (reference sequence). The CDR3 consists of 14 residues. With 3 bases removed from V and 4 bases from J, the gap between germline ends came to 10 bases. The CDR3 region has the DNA TGTGCCAGTAGTATCCGATCCCAAAATCAGCCCCAGCATTTT. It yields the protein CASSIRSQNQPQHF. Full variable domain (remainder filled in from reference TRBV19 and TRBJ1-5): DGGITQSPKYLFRKEGQNVTLSCEQNLNHDAMYWYRQDPGQGLRLIYYSQIVNDFQKGDIAEGYSVSREKKESFPLTVTSAQKNPTAFYLCASSIRSQNQPQHFGDGTRLSIL.

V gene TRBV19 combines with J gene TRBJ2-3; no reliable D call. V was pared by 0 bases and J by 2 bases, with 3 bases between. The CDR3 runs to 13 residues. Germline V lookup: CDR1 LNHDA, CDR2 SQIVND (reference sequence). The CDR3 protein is CASSIDYTDTQYF. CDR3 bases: TGTGCCAGTAGTATAGATTACACAGATACGCAGTATTTT.

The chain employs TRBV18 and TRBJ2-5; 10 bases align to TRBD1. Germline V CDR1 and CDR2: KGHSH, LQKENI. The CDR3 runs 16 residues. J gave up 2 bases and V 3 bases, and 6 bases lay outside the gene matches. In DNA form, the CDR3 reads TGTGCCAGCTCACCGGGGACAGGGGTAGGACAAGAGACCCAGTACTTC. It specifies CASSPGTGVGQETQYF.

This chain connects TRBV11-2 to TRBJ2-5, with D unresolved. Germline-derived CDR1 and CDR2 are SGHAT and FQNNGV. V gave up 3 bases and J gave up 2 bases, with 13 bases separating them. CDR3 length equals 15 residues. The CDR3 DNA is TGTGCCAGCAGCTTGGGGTGGTCGGCTCAAGAGACCCAGTACTTC. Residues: CASSLGWSAQETQYF. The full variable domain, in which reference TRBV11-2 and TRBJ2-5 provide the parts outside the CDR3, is EAGVAQSPRYKIIEKRQSVAFWCNPISGHATLYWYQQILGQGPKLLIQFQNNGVVDDSQLPKDRFSAERLKGVDSTLKIQPAKLEDSAVYLCASSLGWSAQETQYFGPGTRLLVL.

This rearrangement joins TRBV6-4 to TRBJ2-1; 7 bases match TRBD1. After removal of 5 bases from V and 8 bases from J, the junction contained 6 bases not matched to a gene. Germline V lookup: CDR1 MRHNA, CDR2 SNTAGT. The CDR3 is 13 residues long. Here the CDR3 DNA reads TGTGCCAGCAGTCGACAGGGTCGGGATGAGCAGTTCTTC. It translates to CASSRQGRDEQFF.

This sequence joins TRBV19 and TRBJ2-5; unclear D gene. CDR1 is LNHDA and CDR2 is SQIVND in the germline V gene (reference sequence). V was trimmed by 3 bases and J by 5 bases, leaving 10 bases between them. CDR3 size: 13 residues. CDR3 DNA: TGTGCCAGTAGTATGACTCCCGGGGAGACCCAGTACTTC. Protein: CASSMTPGETQYF.

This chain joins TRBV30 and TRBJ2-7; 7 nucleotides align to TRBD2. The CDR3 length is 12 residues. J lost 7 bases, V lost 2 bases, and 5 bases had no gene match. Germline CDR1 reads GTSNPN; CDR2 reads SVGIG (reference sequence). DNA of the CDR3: TGTGCCTGGAGTAGCGGGGATCGGGAGCAGTACTTC. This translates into CAWSSGDREQYF.

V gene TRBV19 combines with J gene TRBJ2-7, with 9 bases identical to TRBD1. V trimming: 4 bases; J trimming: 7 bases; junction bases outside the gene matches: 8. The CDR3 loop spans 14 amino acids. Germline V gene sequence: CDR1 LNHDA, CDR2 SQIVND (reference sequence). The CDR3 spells CASSTGTGFGEQYF. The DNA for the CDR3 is TGTGCCAGTAGTACCGGGACAGGGTTCGGGGAGCAGTACTTC. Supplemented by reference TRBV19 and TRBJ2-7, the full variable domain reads DGGITQSPKYLFRKEGQNVTLSCEQNLNHDAMYWYRQDPGQGLRLIYYSQIVNDFQKGDIAEGYSVSREKKESFPLTVTSAQKNPTAFYLCASSTGTGFGEQYFGPGTRLTVT.

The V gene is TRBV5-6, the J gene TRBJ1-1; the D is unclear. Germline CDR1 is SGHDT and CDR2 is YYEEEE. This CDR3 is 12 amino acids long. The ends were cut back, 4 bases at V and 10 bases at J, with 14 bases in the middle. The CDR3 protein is CASSPRSNGAFF. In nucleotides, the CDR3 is TGTGCCAGCAGCCCGAGGTCCAATGGAGCTTTCTTT.

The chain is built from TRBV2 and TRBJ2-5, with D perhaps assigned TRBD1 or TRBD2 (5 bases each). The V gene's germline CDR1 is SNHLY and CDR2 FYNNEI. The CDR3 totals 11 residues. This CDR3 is CALGEGETQYF. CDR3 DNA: TGTGCACTAGGGGAAGGCGAGACCCAGTACTTC. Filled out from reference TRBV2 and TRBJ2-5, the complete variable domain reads EPEVTQTPSHQVTQMGQEVILRCVPISNHLYFYWYRQILGQKVEFLVSFYNNEISEKSEIFDDQFSVERPDGSNFTLKIRSTKLEDSAMYFCALGEGETQYFGPGTRLLVL.

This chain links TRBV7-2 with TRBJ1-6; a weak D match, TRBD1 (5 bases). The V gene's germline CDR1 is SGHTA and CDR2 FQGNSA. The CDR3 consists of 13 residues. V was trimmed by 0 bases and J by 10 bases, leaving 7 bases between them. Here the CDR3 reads CASSLARGSPLHF. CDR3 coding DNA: TGTGCCAGCAGCTTAGCTCGGGGGTCACCCCTCCACTTT.

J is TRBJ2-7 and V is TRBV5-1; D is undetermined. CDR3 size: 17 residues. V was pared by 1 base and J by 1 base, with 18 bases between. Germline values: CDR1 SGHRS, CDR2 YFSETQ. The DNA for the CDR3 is TGCGCCAGCAGCTTGAAAGCGCGGCTTGCTCATTCCTACGAGCAGTACTTC. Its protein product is CASSLKARLAHSYEQYF.

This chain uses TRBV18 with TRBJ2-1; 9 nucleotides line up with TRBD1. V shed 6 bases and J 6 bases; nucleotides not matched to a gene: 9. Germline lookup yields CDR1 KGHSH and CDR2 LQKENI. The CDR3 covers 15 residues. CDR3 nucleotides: TGTGCCAGCTCTCTACAGGGGGCGGTAGGCAATGAGCAGTTCTTC. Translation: CASSLQGAVGNEQFF.

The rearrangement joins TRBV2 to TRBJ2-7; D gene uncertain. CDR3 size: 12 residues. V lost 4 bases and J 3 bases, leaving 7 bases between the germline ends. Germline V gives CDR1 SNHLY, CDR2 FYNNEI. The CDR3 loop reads CASSAGNYEQYF. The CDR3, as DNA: TGTGCCAGCAGTGCTGGGAACTACGAGCAGTACTTC.